The present entry profiles one T cell receptor beta chain with its context. The data are from a study of beta chain features in type 1 diabetes. Overall study: No age, gender or cell yield differences were seen between patients and healthy donors.

CDR3 length: 13 amino acids. In germline, CDR1 is MNHEY, CDR2 SMNVEV (reference sequence). V was pared by 6 bases and J by 8 bases, with 8 bases of the junction left unmatched. The authors reverse transcribed all of the isolated RNA, so sequencing captured expressed TCRB transcripts. Using immunoSEQ multiplex PCR, the repertoire was profiled, and TCRdb retains in-frame clones only, with some absent. The data hold about 240,000 clones, with 25% to 30% observed a single time. Each of the CD4+ naive, central memory, regulatory and stem cell-like memory populations was sorted via CD45RO/CCR7/CD25/CD127/CD95/CD27. Sort purity for all populations was recorded as exceeding 98%.

Sequencing input: central memory CD4+ T cells from blood. This TCR was sampled from a man aged 30 to 45 in good health. The chain is built from TRBV27 and TRBJ1-2, with 8 bases aligning to TRBD1. CDR3 nucleotide sequence: TGTGCCAGCAGGGACAGGGAGTGGATGGGCTACACCTTC. This gives the protein CASRDREWMGYTF.